This TCR beta chain is drawn from a study of OX40 agonist ivuxolimab in advanced cancers. Study details: Anti-PD-1, anti-PD-L1 or anti-CTLA-4 therapy given earlier was allowed, and 40% had some.

The repertoire was sequenced with immunoSEQ multiplex PCR; TCRdb's copy has only in-frame clones and lacks some. Among 70,000 to 95,000 clones listed, about 89% were seen once. The CDR3 runs to 13 residues. The ends were cut back, 3 bases at V and 1 base at J, with 6 bases in the middle. Germline CDR1 is WSHSY and CDR2 is SAAADI. Study-level results: Expanded clones were, on average, more numerous among CD8+ T cells than CD4+.

Concerning this clone itself: Its specificity is unknown.

This chain links TRBV10-2 with TRBJ1-1; D call uncertain. Sequenced here: CD4+ or CD8+ T cells sorted from blood, sampled in a trial of the OX40 agonist ivuxolimab. This TCR came from an adult with an advanced solid tumor such as melanoma, head and neck, liver or kidney cancer. CDR3 sequence (DNA): TGCGCCAGCAGTGAAGGGCGGAACACTGAAGCTTTCTTT. It yields the protein CASSEGRNTEAFF.